This T cell receptor beta chain was profiled in a study of blood T cell repertoires in COVID-19 (dated by TCRdb to between 2020 and 2021). Context from the whole study: Samples from collaborators originated in the United States, Italy and Spain and spanned both the acute and convalescent phases of COVID-19. The repertoires were made available in a free public database intended to serve as a resource for research on the immune response to SARS-CoV-2. Samples were obtained from the ongoing ImmuneRACE study (first 160 participants) and from over 1,000 subjects provided by 6 global collaborators. Subjects who had been exposed to COVID-19, were actively infected with it, or had recovered from it provided the deeply sampled blood TCRbeta repertoires that made up the dataset. Sample metadata almost always included a de-identified subject ID, COVID-19 status, age in years and sex. The material from the prospective study consisted of cDNA or gDNA derived from T cells, B-cell-depleted T cells, or PBMCs. Where available, HLA class I and class II types were obtained from metadata supplied by the sample provider rather than from assay-based typing.

Details on this clone: The target of this receptor is not known. Base quality data are lacking; no much larger clone is found one base away.

The immunoSEQ Assay, a bias-controlled multiplex PCR, was used to amplify TCRbeta CDR3 regions from genomic DNA. The study's own analysis went as follows. Within the assay, amplification of reference gene primers was used to estimate how many nucleated cells each sample contained. Sequence reads were collapsed and filtered to measure the absolute abundance of every unique TCRbeta CDR3 rearrangement. For each sample, productive Simpson clonality was calculated by taking the square root of Simpson's diversity index across productive rearrangements. Held by TCRdb, this immuneACCESS table contains in-frame sequences only and omits some clones. Under half of the omission traces to an unresolved V gene where checked; the cause of the rest is unknown. V and J calls and clone size are given by that table; D and trimming were obtained from the DNA. In this sample the table shows 100,000 or so clones, about 86% of which occur a single time. In total, the top ten clones hold approximately 13% of the sample.

Whole blood was collected in K2EDTA tubes by collaborating institutions according to the institutions' own protocols. For TCRbeta analysis, collaborators shipped samples in one of three forms: frozen whole blood, isolated PBMCs, or DNA extracted from either of those sample types. Overall results and qualifications from the work: How much clinical and demographic metadata was included differed by source and by participant, and the metadata was provided uncurated.

The TCR sequence derives from a woman in her fifties or sixties in a cohort sampled during active or convalescent COVID-19. The sequenced sample consisted of peripheral blood.

The CDR3 corresponds to CAIRRGGIGYTF. The DNA sequence is as follows: TGTGCCATCAGGCGGGGGGGGATTGGCTACACCTTC. The sequence joins TRBV10-3 to TRBJ1-2; TRBD1 might be the D gene, on 5 matching bases. V loses 6 bases, J loses 7 bases, and the germline ends lie 12 bases apart. The CDR3 covers 12 residues, taking in both the cysteine and the phenylalanine. Only CDR3 DNA remains: 36 bases, in frame from the first base. The CDR1 and CDR2 encoded by the germline V gene are ENHRY and SYGVKD.